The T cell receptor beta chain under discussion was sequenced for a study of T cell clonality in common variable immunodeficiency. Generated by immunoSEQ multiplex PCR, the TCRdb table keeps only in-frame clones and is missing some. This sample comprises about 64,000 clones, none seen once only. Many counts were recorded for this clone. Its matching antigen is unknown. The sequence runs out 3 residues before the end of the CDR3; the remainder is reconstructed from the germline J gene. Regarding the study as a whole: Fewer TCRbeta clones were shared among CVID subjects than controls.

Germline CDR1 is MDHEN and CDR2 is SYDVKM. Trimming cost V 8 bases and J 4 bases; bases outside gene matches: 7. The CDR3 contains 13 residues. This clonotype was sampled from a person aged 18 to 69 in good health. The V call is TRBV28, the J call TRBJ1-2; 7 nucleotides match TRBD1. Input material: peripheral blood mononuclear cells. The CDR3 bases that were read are TGTGCCAGCGGCACCCAGGGGGGCTATGGC. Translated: CASGTQGGYG. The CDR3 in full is CASGTQGGYGYTF.